Each of the 11 T cell receptor beta chains below was sequenced from the same sample in a study of shared clonotypes between healthy human individuals. It was CD45RO-negative cells, positively selected for CCR7, that made up naive CD8 cells, with terminally differentiated effector memory CD45RA+ cells excluded. The assay was immunoSEQ multiplex PCR, and TCRdb's table has in-frame clones only and misses some. In the table there are fewer than 1 million clones, around 96% of which are singletons. What was sequenced was naive CD8+ T cells sorted from blood. The source is a man between 25 and 39 years old in good health.

The V call is TRBV5-1, the J call TRBJ2-7; TRBD1 matches 7 bases. Trimming cost V 4 bases and J 5 bases; bases outside gene matches: 9. Germline V gene lookup returns CDR1 SGHRS and CDR2 YFSETQ. The CDR3 is 14 residues long. As DNA, the CDR3 is TGCGCCAGCAGCCCTTCGACAGGGTTGGACGAGCAGTACTTC. The encoded protein is CASSPSTGLDEQYF. Combining the CDR3 with reference TRBV5-1 and TRBJ2-7 gives the whole variable domain KAGVTQTPRYLIKTRGQQVTLSCSPISGHRSVSWYQQTPGQGLQFLFEYFSETQRNKGNFPGRFSGRQFSNSRSEMNVSTLELGDSALYLCASSPSTGLDEQYFGPGTRLTVT.

This chain uses TRBV20-1 with TRBJ2-7, with D possibly TRBD1 on 6 matching bases. Deletions cut 6 bases from V and 4 bases from J, with 10 bases between. This CDR3 spans 11 amino acids. Per germline, CDR1 DFQATT and CDR2 SNEGSKA (reference sequence). The CDR3 is CSAPQGYEQYF. For the CDR3, the DNA is TGCAGTGCCCCCCAGGGGTACGAGCAGTACTTC.

The rearrangement links TRBV4-3 to TRBJ2-7; D uncertain. Germline values: CDR1 LGHNA, CDR2 YSLEER. V was clipped by 1 base and J by 3 bases, with 16 bases between them. The CDR3 is 16 residues long. For the CDR3, the DNA is TGCGCCAGCAGCCAAGTGGCAAGAGATACGGACTACGAGCAGTACTTC. Translated: CASSQVARDTDYEQYF.

This clone came up once. The chain carries TRBV9 and TRBJ2-3, with D perhaps given as TRBD1 or TRBD2 (6 bases each). V was shortened by 0 bases and J by 0 bases, with 8 bases between the two germline ends. The CDR3 spans 15 residues. Germline CDR1 and CDR2: SGDLS and YYNGEE. CDR3 DNA: TGTGCCAGCAGCGTAGGGGGGGCCAGCACAGATACGCAGTATTTT. The encoded protein is CASSVGGASTDTQYF.

This rearrangement joins TRBV7-9 to TRBJ1-2, with no clear D. The CDR3 has 16 amino acids. Between the trimmed V and J ends, which lost 4 bases and 0 bases, there was a span of 15 bases. CDR1 is SEHNR and CDR2 is FQNEAQ in the germline V gene (reference sequence). The CDR3: CASSSPPGVANYGYTF. The CDR3 DNA sequence: TGTGCCAGCAGCTCCCCCCCGGGCGTAGCTAACTATGGCTACACCTTC.

The genes are TRBV7-2 and TRBJ2-7; the D is unclear. V lost 6 bases to trimming and J lost 3 bases, with 9 bases between them. The CDR3 totals 12 residues. Germline CDR1 is SGHTA and CDR2 is FQGNSA. The CDR3 is CASSSRFYEQYF. The CDR3 nucleotides read TGTGCCAGCAGTTCCCGGTTCTACGAGCAGTACTTC.

The chain is built from TRBV9 and TRBJ1-2; D is undetermined. Trimming shortened V by 0 bases and J by 3 bases, and 6 bases separated the two germline ends. This CDR3 is 13 amino acids long. CDR1 is SGDLS, CDR2 YYNGEE, per germline. The CDR3 spells CASSVETDYGYTF. CDR3 nucleotide sequence: TGTGCCAGCAGCGTAGAGACTGACTATGGCTACACCTTC.

The chain uses TRBV27 and TRBJ2-3, with unresolved D. Trimming removed 5 bases at V and 0 bases at J, with 6 bases between. Per germline, CDR1 MNHEY and CDR2 SMNVEV (reference sequence). The CDR3 loop spans 13 amino acids. This CDR3 reads CASSLVSTDTQYF. The CDR3 DNA sequence: TGTGCCAGCAGTCTCGTAAGCACAGATACGCAGTATTTT.

The CDR3 reads CAWMGFGTSLTKTQYF. As DNA, the CDR3 is TGTGCCTGGATGGGGTTCGGGACTAGCCTCACAAAGACCCAGTACTTC. This chain uses TRBV30 with TRBJ2-5; 9 bases are a match to TRBD2. In germline, CDR1 is GTSNPN, CDR2 SVGIG (reference sequence). The length of the CDR3 is 16 residues. The ends lost 4 bases at V and 6 bases at J; junction bases unmatched: 15.

The chain employs TRBV29-1 and TRBJ2-1; D is uncertain. This CDR3 is built from 12 residues. The germline V gene encodes CDR1 SQVTM and CDR2 ANQGSEA. V lost 1 base and J lost 7, with 8 bases in between. The CDR3 region has the DNA TGCAGCGTTGAAGGGGCCGAAAATGAGCAGTTCTTC. It is translated as CSVEGAENEQFF.

The CDR3 nucleotides read TGTGCCAGCAGCCCTCTCATTAACAGTCCCAGGGATGAAAAACTGTTTTTT. It translates to CASSPLINSPRDEKLFF. V and J are TRBV5-5 and TRBJ1-4; D is possibly TRBD1 (5 bases). Germline V gene lookup returns CDR1 SGHKS and CDR2 YYEKEE (reference sequence). Trimming shortened V by 4 bases and J by 6 bases, and 22 bases separated the two germline ends. CDR3 length: 17 residues.